This T cell receptor beta chain was identified during a study of beta chain features in type 1 diabetes (dated by TCRdb to 2016 to 2019). As for the study more broadly: No differences in mean age, gender distribution, total cell number or subset yield were found between patients and healthy donors. In the study, TCRB repertoires of sorted circulating CD4+ T cell subsets from recently diagnosed type 1 diabetes patients were compared with those of matched healthy donors. Regulatory and stem cell-like memory subsets were isolated from only 8 patients and about eight healthy donors, whereas naive and central memory subsets came from all 30 or so donors. A total of 100 million to 140 million sorted cells were examined across all samples, and the number of cells per subset was strongly correlated with RNA yield. The full study reports these points: Fewer insertions and more nucleotide deletions at VDJ recombination sites were observed in patients with type 1 diabetes, implying thymic rearrangement abnormalities. Shorter templates might have been favored by PCR, but patient and control samples were amplified and corrected together, so both groups would have been affected equally by any skew. In all four CD4+ subsets, TCRB CDR3 length was moderately but significantly shorter in type 1 diabetes patients. Naive, central memory and regulatory TCRB repertoires appeared to be more alike among patients than among healthy donors. HLA sub-analyses involved small numbers of individuals, so any influence of HLA type on TCRB rearrangement remained unresolved. Because cDNA was sequenced instead of genomic DNA, activated cells with high expression could be over-represented, although the groups did not differ in activation or CD3 levels.

All of the isolated RNA was reverse transcribed with the High Capacity cDNA Reverse Transcription Kit, so expressed TCRB transcripts were sequenced. Deep immunoSEQ sequencing was performed on naive, central memory and regulatory T cell samples, with an average of about 3.6 million total reads per sample. Sorted cells were lysed in RLT buffer and RNA was extracted with DNase-treated RNeasy Micro or Mini kits, depending on cell number. To prevent cross-contamination, every cell subset was processed on its own, while patient and healthy donor samples were processed together. Using the immunoSEQ multiplex PCR, TCRB sequences were amplified from cDNA into 87-bp fragments spanning the CDR3 region. Sequencing of the amplicons was done on the Illumina HiSeq platform. Per the source publication's procedure: PCR bias was corrected computationally using synthetic template baselines, and reads within Hamming distance 2 were collapsed, with unmergeable singletons discarded. By aligning reads against IMGT, V, D and J genes, CDR3 length, and insertions or deletions at six rearrangement sites were assigned. Within each subset, clonotype counts were normalized to sorted cell number, after which true diversity and Gini coefficients were computed with the tcR R package. Repertoire sharing was quantified using the overlap coefficient calculated on TCRB nucleotide sequences. Not all clones reach the TCRdb copy of this immuneACCESS table, which keeps in-frame sequences only. Checked studies attribute under half of the gap to unresolved V genes and leave the rest unexplained. That table furnishes V, J and clone size, whereas the DNA furnished D and trimming. Here the sample has about 180,000 clones; about 13% occur a single time. 0.62% of the sample lies in the top ten.

From each donor, a single peripheral blood sample of about 110 mL on average was drawn into heparinised tubes. A BD FACSAria II and a panel including CD45RO, CCR7, CD25, CD127, CD95 and CD27 were used to sort naive, central memory, regulatory and stem cell-like memory CD4+ T cells. A purity above 98% was achieved for all sorted populations. Right away, PBMCs were isolated by Lymphoprep density gradient centrifugation and were stained directly, with no culture step. To minimize batch effects, samples were stained and sorted in pairs, one healthy donor with one patient per experiment. This clone was observed a few times. What this receptor recognizes is not known. Base qualities are not recorded, but no much larger clone differs from it by a single base. The sequenced sample consisted of central memory CD4+ T cells from blood. The clonotype comes from a woman between 18 and 29 years old in good health.

The DNA sequence is given as TGTGCCAGCAGTGGAAAGGGGAAGGGAACGAGCTCTGGAAACACCATATATTTT. This codes for CASSGKGKGTSSGNTIYF. Recombination linked TRBV2 to TRBJ1-3, with TRBD1 as a weak D call on 5 bases. V loses 4 bases of germline sequence and J loses 0 bases, and the interval between the two ends is 19 bases. The CDR3 runs 18 amino acids, cysteine and phenylalanine included. Kept here is only the CDR3 DNA, which spans 54 bases and is read in frame from base 1. Reading the germline V gene gives CDR1 SNHLY and CDR2 FYNNEI.